These 18 T cell receptor beta chains came from one sample sequenced in a study of response to subunit inactivated influenza vaccine. MiXCR, applied by TCRdb to the RT-PCR reads, yields one record per CDR3 protein. The sample lists hundreds of thousands of distinct CDR3 sequences, around 8% occurring once. The material sequenced was PBMCs from blood, taken around 25 months after vaccination. The receptor set was obtained from a man aged 50-75 years who received an inactivated influenza vaccine.

The rearrangement uses TRBV27 and TRBJ2-1; 8 nucleotides agree with TRBD2. Trimming took 5 bases from V and 2 from J; bases not matched to a gene: 2. Germline values: CDR1 MNHEY, CDR2 SMNVEV (reference sequence). There are 14 residues in the CDR3. CDR3 amino acids: CASSKLAAYNEQFF. The CDR3 DNA sequence: TGTGCCAGCAGTAAACTAGCGGCCTACAATGAGCAGTTCTTC.

V is TRBV20-1 and J is TRBJ2-2, with D possibly TRBD2 on 7 matching bases. Trimming left V 5 bases short and J 2 bases short, with 15 bases between. The CDR3 is 15 residues long. From germline, CDR1 is DFQATT and CDR2 SNEGSKA (reference sequence). The CDR3 nucleotides are TGCAGTGCTCTTAGGGGGAGGGCCAACACCGGGGAGCTGTTTTTT. It encodes CSALRGRANTGELFF.

The sample holds a few counts of this clonotype. The J gene is TRBJ2-1, the V gene TRBV6-2 or TRBV6-3; 10 bases align to TRBD2. Germline CDR1 is MNHEY and CDR2 is SVGEGT. Germline trimming cut 2 bases from V and 9 bases from J; bases unmatched to any gene: 7. The CDR3 spans 15 residues. CDR3 sequence: CASSYIAGGRGEQFF. In nucleotides, the CDR3 is TGTGCCAGCAGTTACATAGCGGGGGGCCGGGGTGAGCAGTTCTTC.

The sample holds many counts of this clonotype. This CDR3 is CSASAPPRTSNQPQHF. The CDR3 coding sequence is TGCAGTGCTAGTGCCCCGCCACGGACAAGCAATCAGCCCCAGCATTTT. The chain joins TRBV20-1 to TRBJ1-5; D might be TRBD1 (5 bases). Per the germline V gene, CDR1 is DFQATT and CDR2 is SNEGSKA (reference sequence). The CDR3 is 16 amino acids. V lost 3 bases, J lost 1 base, and 16 bases lay in between.

This chain joins TRBV12-3 or TRBV12-4 and TRBJ2-3, with TRBD2 identical over 14 bases. This CDR3 spans 17 amino acids. V trimming: 1 base; J trimming: 4 bases; junction bases outside the gene matches: 4. CDR3 loop: CASSLGPGLAGADTQYF. The CDR3 coding sequence is TGTGCCAGCAGTTTAGGGCCGGGACTAGCGGGAGCAGATACGCAGTATTTT.

This clonotype was seen more than once but under ten times. The rearrangement uses TRBV5-1 and TRBJ2-3; the match to TRBD2 covers 8 bases. Germline assignment: CDR1 SGHRS and CDR2 YFSETQ. This CDR3 region has 17 residues. V lost 4 bases, J lost 2 bases, and 12 bases stayed unmatched. CDR3 in DNA: TGCGCCAGCAGCCCTCCAGCGGGGGCCCGTCTCACAGATACGCAGTATTTT. Its protein is CASSPPAGARLTDTQYF.

The table lists this clonotype with a few counts. The chain employs TRBV25-1 and TRBJ2-7, with a possible D match to TRBD2 (6 bases). Germline assignment: CDR1 MGHDK and CDR2 SYGVNS. There are 13 residues in the CDR3. V lost 2 bases, J lost 7 bases, and 12 bases lay in between. In nucleotides, the CDR3 is TGTGCCAGCAGTGAAGCCGGGAGACCGGAGCAGTACTTC. It yields the protein CASSEAGRPEQYF.

V usage is TRBV20-1 and J usage is TRBJ1-1; 7 bases align to TRBD1. The CDR3 is 13 residues long. Per the germline V gene, CDR1 is DFQATT and CDR2 is SNEGSKA (reference sequence). Here the CDR3 reads CSLRTGLNTEAFF. The DNA for the CDR3 is TGCAGCCTTCGGACAGGCTTGAACACTGAAGCTTTCTTT.

This clonotype was seen a handful of times. The gene calls are TRBV6-6 and TRBJ2-7; 9 nucleotides agree with TRBD1. Germline-derived CDR1 and CDR2 are MNHNY and SVGAGI (reference sequence). Germline trimming cut 2 bases from V and 7 bases from J; bases unmatched to any gene: 3. This CDR3 is 13 amino acids long. The CDR3 DNA is TGTGCCAGCAGTTACCAGGGGACAGGGGAGCAGTACTTC. This encodes CASSYQGTGEQYF.

About this clonotype itself: This may be a read error: a much more frequent sequence differs by one nucleotide. The chain has TRBV12-3 or TRBV12-4 and TRBJ1-1, with D possibly matching TRBD1 (5 bases). The CDR3 has 14 amino acids. V shed 6 bases and J shed 0 bases, with 11 bases lying between them. CDR3 region: CASRVDRMNTEAFF. CDR3 coding DNA: TGTGCCAGCAGAGTTGACAGAATGAACACTGAAGCTTTCTTT.

This clonotype was observed at least ten times. V usage is TRBV7-9 and J usage is TRBJ2-1; D is ambiguous. Trimming stripped 1 base from V and 5 bases from J, with 12 bases between. CDR3 length: 15 residues. Germline lookup yields CDR1 SEHNR and CDR2 FQNEAQ (reference sequence). In nucleotides, the CDR3 is TGTGCCAGCAGCTTAGGCCCCCCGGTCAACAATGAGCAGTTCTTC. Residues: CASSLGPPVNNEQFF. Together with reference TRBV7-9 and TRBJ2-1, the CDR3 gives the full variable domain: DTGVSQNPRHKITKRGQNVTFRCDPISEHNRLYWYRQTLGQGPEFLTYFQNEAQLEKSRLLSDRFSAERPKGSFSTLEIQRTEQGDSAMYLCASSLGPPVNNEQFFGPGTRLTVL.

This clonotype was seen repeatedly, ten times or more. The rearrangement links TRBV7-8 to TRBJ1-2; the D gene is possibly TRBD1 (5 bases). CDR1 is SGHVS, CDR2 FQNEAQ, per germline. The CDR3 runs to 17 residues. V was shortened by 3 bases and J by 2 bases, with 19 bases between the two germline ends. CDR3 amino acids: CASSFPGLPTLNYGYTF. The CDR3 DNA is TGTGCCAGCAGCTTCCCGGGACTTCCTACCCTGAACTATGGCTACACCTTC.

The rearrangement uses TRBV4-2 and TRBJ2-3; D not certain. This CDR3 has 14 residues. Germline lookup yields CDR1 LGHNA and CDR2 YNFKEQ. The V end lost 5 bases, the J end lost 1 base, and 10 bases lay between the germline ends. CDR3 DNA: TGTGCCAGCAGCTATTCCATCGGCACAGATACGCAGTATTTT. This encodes CASSYSIGTDTQYF.

The V and J genes are TRBV18 and TRBJ1-1; D is ambiguous. The V and J ends lost 3 bases and 1 base respectively, with 15 bases between them. Germline V CDR1 and CDR2: KGHSH, LQKENI. This CDR3 spans 16 amino acids. CDR3 protein: CASSPAYQRTNTEAFF. CDR3 sequence (DNA): TGTGCCAGCTCACCTGCTTACCAGAGGACGAACACTGAAGCTTTCTTT.

This clonotype showed up just a few times. This chain uses TRBV3-1 with TRBJ1-2, with a possible D match to TRBD1 (6 bases). This CDR3 has 17 amino acids. V lost 0 bases and J lost 3, with 17 bases in between. CDR1 LGHDT and CDR2 YNNKEL come from the germline V gene (reference sequence). The CDR3 region has the DNA TGTGCCAGCAGCCAAGAATCCCCCAAGACAGGACACTATGGCTACACCTTC. Its translation is CASSQESPKTGHYGYTF.

This clonotype was counted at least ten times. V is TRBV7-2 and J is TRBJ1-4; 8 nucleotides match TRBD1. CDR1 is SGHTA and CDR2 is FQGNSA in the germline V gene. The V and J ends lost 5 bases and 8 bases, in that order; junction bases with no gene match: 4. CDR3 size: 13 residues. The CDR3, as DNA: TGTGCCAGCAGCCGACAGGGGAGGGAAAAACTGTTTTTT. Protein: CASSRQGREKLFF.

This clonotype has a handful of counts. The chain recombines TRBV2 with TRBJ1-2; the D gene is possibly TRBD1 (5 bases). Germline V gene sequence: CDR1 SNHLY, CDR2 FYNNEI. This CDR3 has 15 residues. V shed 3 bases and J shed 0 bases, with 11 bases lying between them. The CDR3 bases are TGTGCCAGCAGTGACGGGGTGGGGGCTAACTATGGCTACACCTTC. It encodes CASSDGVGANYGYTF.

This clonotype was detected a few times. The CDR3 bases are TGCGCCAGCAGCCGAACTACAGGGTCTGGAAACACCATATATTTT. Translation gives CASSRTTGSGNTIYF. V usage is TRBV4-3 and J usage is TRBJ1-3; TRBD1 is a possible D gene (6 bases). Trimming cost V 4 bases and J 1 base, with 11 bases left between them. From germline, CDR1 is LGHNA and CDR2 YSLEER. There are 15 residues in the CDR3.